Presented here are 18 T cell receptor beta chains from one specimen sequenced in a study of cytomegalovirus exposure and HLA in healthy donors. The primer mix had 60 Vbeta and 13 Jbeta primers. This table comes from immunoSEQ multiplex PCR, and its TCRdb copy is limited to in-frame clones, with some not included. The profile shows 180,000 or so clones, approximately 67% of them singletons. The sample taken for sequencing was PBMCs. These receptor sequences come from a man in his forties in good health and CMV-seronegative.

The chain joins TRBV23-1 to TRBJ1-5, with 7 bases identical to TRBD1. TRBV23-1 has ORF status, its function being uncertain. The CDR3 loop spans 16 amino acids. V shed 2 bases and J 2 bases; nucleotides not matched to a gene: 6. This CDR3 is CASSQQGVVGNQPQHF. Here the CDR3 DNA reads TGCGCCAGCAGTCAACAGGGGGTTGTAGGCAATCAGCCCCAGCATTTT.

This clone turned up a few times. The chain carries TRBV12-5 and TRBJ2-6, with a possible D match to TRBD1 (5 bases). The length of the CDR3 is 19 residues. Germline CDR1 is LGHNT and CDR2 is FRNRAP. Trimming cost V 2 bases and J 0 bases, with 17 bases left between them. CDR3 in DNA: TGTGCTAGTGGTTTGTCACCAAGGGGCGTACACTCTGGGGCCAACGTCCTGACTTTC. Translating gives CASGLSPRGVHSGANVLTF.

This clone has a handful of counts. The V and J genes are TRBV10-3 and TRBJ2-5, with D possibly matching TRBD2 (5 bases). V gave up 4 bases and J gave up 5 bases, with 14 bases separating them. Germline V gives CDR1 ENHRY, CDR2 SYGVKD. The CDR3 loop spans 14 amino acids. The CDR3: CAISVETTGETQYF. As DNA, the CDR3 is TGTGCCATCAGTGTCGAGACTACCGGGGAGACCCAGTACTTC.

The rearrangement links TRBV6-5 to TRBJ1-2; 10 bases map to TRBD1. V trimming: 2 bases; J trimming: 4 bases; junction bases outside the gene matches: 7. CDR3 length: 16 residues. The V gene's germline CDR1 is MNHEY and CDR2 SVGAGI. CDR3 sequence: CASSYGRQGAGYGYTF. As DNA, the CDR3 is TGTGCCAGCAGTTACGGTCGACAGGGGGCTGGCTATGGCTACACCTTC.

The J gene is TRBJ1-1, the V gene TRBV5-1; D not certain. This CDR3 is 14 amino acids long. CDR1 SGHRS and CDR2 YFSETQ come from the germline V gene. V lost 6 bases and J lost 0, with 12 bases in between. CDR3 loop: CASKVTAMNTEAFF. The CDR3, as DNA: TGCGCCAGCAAAGTAACAGCCATGAACACTGAAGCTTTCTTT.

The chain has TRBV5-4 and TRBJ1-1, with D tentatively TRBD1 (6 bases). Looked up from germline, CDR1 is SGHNT and CDR2 is YYREEE (reference sequence). Trimming removed 0 bases at V and 5 bases at J, with 11 bases between. The CDR3 is made up of 14 amino acids. The CDR3 sequence: CASSLGQGWTEAFF. The CDR3 coding sequence is TGTGCCAGCAGCTTGGGTCAGGGGTGGACTGAAGCTTTCTTT. Using reference TRBV5-4 and TRBJ1-1 for the parts outside the CDR3, the full variable domain is ETGVTQSPTHLIKTRGQQVTLRCSSQSGHNTVSWYQQALGQGPQFIFQYYREEENGRGNFPPRFSGLQFPNYSSELNVNALELDDSALYLCASSLGQGWTEAFFGQGTRLTVV.

The count of this clone is one. This chain joins TRBV13 and TRBJ1-2; 9 bases are shared with TRBD1. Germline V CDR1 and CDR2: PRHDT, FYEKMQ (reference sequence). CDR3 size: 16 residues. Trimming cost V 0 bases and J 1 base; bases outside gene matches: 3. The CDR3, as DNA: TGTGCCAGCAGCTTAGGGGACAGGGGCGGTAACTATGGCTACACCTTC. As protein: CASSLGDRGGNYGYTF. The full variable domain, its missing parts supplied by reference TRBV13 and TRBJ1-2, is AAGVIQSPRHLIKEKRETATLKCYPIPRHDTVYWYQQGPGQDPQFLISFYEKMQSDKGSIPDRFSAQQFSDYHSELNMSSLELGDSALYFCASSLGDRGGNYGYTFGSGTRLTVV.

J is TRBJ1-1 and V is TRBV7-2, with 8 bases lining up with TRBD1. V trimming: 4 bases; J trimming: 1 base; junction bases outside the gene matches: 5. This CDR3 is built from 15 residues. The germline CDR1 and CDR2 sequences are SGHTA and FQGNSA. The CDR3 bases are TGTGCCAGCAGCTGGGGGACAGGCGGGAACACTGAAGCTTTCTTT. It encodes CASSWGTGGNTEAFF.

The rearrangement links TRBV30 to TRBJ1-5; 9 nucleotides line up with TRBD1. Trimming removed 0 bases from V and 1 base from J; junction bases left unmatched: 4. CDR1 GTSNPN and CDR2 SVGIG come from the germline V gene (reference sequence). The CDR3 covers 16 residues. The chain's CDR3 is CAWSVLGTGSNQPQHF. In DNA form, the CDR3 reads TGTGCCTGGAGTGTACTAGGGACAGGGAGCAATCAGCCCCAGCATTTT.

V and J are TRBV28 and TRBJ1-2, with 8 positions matching TRBD1. From germline, CDR1 is MDHEN and CDR2 SYDVKM. There are 16 residues in the CDR3. With 4 bases clipped from V and 7 bases from J, the junction kept 14 bases outside the gene matches. The CDR3 DNA reads as TGTGCCAGCAGTTCAGGGGGCGCAGTTGTTTATGGTGGCTACACCTTC. This codes for CASSSGGAVVYGGYTF.

The rearrangement links TRBV29-1 to TRBJ1-1; TRBD1 aligns across 7 bases. Trimming at V came to 5 bases and at J to 2 bases, leaving 2 bases not matched to a gene. Germline-derived CDR1 and CDR2 are SQVTM and ANQGSEA. The CDR3 is 12 residues long. The CDR3 loop is CSVRDSNTEAFF. CDR3 sequence (DNA): TGCAGCGTTCGGGACAGCAACACTGAAGCTTTCTTT.

As concerns this clone: Other DNA sequences in the same sample also yield this CDR3. V is TRBV19 and J is TRBJ2-7, with D possibly being TRBD1 (6 bases). The CDR3 runs to 12 residues. Germline values: CDR1 LNHDA, CDR2 SQIVND (reference sequence). Trimming pared 5 bases from V and 4 bases from J, leaving 9 bases between. CDR3 sequence: CASSGQGYEQYF. The CDR3 coding sequence is TGTGCCAGTAGTGGGCAGGGGTACGAGCAGTACTTC. The whole variable domain, filled in from reference TRBV19 and TRBJ2-7, reads DGGITQSPKYLFRKEGQNVTLSCEQNLNHDAMYWYRQDPGQGLRLIYYSQIVNDFQKGDIAEGYSVSREKKESFPLTVTSAQKNPTAFYLCASSGQGYEQYFGPGTRLTVT.

This clone occurred once. The chain carries TRBV19 and TRBJ1-5; the D gene is possibly TRBD1 (6 bases). Germline-derived CDR1 and CDR2 are LNHDA and SQIVND (reference sequence). This CDR3 has 16 residues. Trimming shortened V by 5 bases and J by 6 bases, and 20 bases separated the two germline ends. CDR3 sequence (DNA): TGTGCCAGTAGTCCATTGCCAGCCAGGGGTCGTCAGCCCCAGCATTTT. Translating gives CASSPLPARGRQPQHF.

The chain couples TRBV6-5 to TRBJ1-1; 7 nucleotides align to TRBD1. V lost 6 bases to trimming and J lost 11 bases; unmatched junction nucleotides: 9. Per the germline V gene, CDR1 is MNHEY and CDR2 is SVGAGI. This CDR3 contains 12 residues. CDR3 nucleotide sequence: TGTGCCAGCAGGATACCCGGGACAGAGGCTTTCTTT. Translated: CASRIPGTEAFF.

This clone occurred once. The chain uses TRBV7-2 and TRBJ2-5; D is uncertain. V shed 1 base and J shed 5 bases, with 5 bases lying between them. The germline V gene has CDR1 SGHTA and CDR2 FQGNSA. This CDR3 has 12 amino acids. CDR3 DNA: TGTGCCAGCAGCTTAGTCCCTGAGACCCAGTACTTC. Its translation is CASSLVPETQYF. The full variable domain, its missing parts supplied by reference TRBV7-2 and TRBJ2-5, is GAGVSQSPSNKVTEKGKDVELRCDPISGHTALYWYRQSLGQGLEFLIYFQGNSAPDKSGLPSDRFSAERTGGSVSTLTIQRTQQEDSAVYLCASSLVPETQYFGPGTRLLVL.

The gene calls are TRBV11-1 and TRBJ2-7; possibly TRBD1 for D (5 bases). Germline values: CDR1 SGHAT, CDR2 FQDESV (reference sequence). The CDR3 spans 18 residues. The ends were cut back, 1 base at V and 1 base at J, with 20 bases in the middle. CDR3 nucleotides: TGTGCCAGCAGCTTAGGGCAGGGCTCGATAGGTGGATCCTACGAGCAGTACTTC. Protein: CASSLGQGSIGGSYEQYF.

Notes on this clone: A junction boundary mismatches the germline segment, possibly from a read error. CDR3 residues: CAGSLWQGYEQYF. CDR3 in DNA: TGCGCCGGCAGTCTGTGGCAGGGTTACGAGCAGTACTTC. The genes are TRBV5-1 and TRBJ2-7, with a possible D match to TRBD1 (5 bases). The CDR3 sequence is 13 residues long. Germline CDR1 SGHRS, CDR2 YFSETQ.

V usage is TRBV7-8 and J usage is TRBJ2-1; TRBD2 agrees at 11 bases. Unmatched junction bases numbered 4, after V lost 1 base and J lost 5 bases. Germline lookup yields CDR1 SGHVS and CDR2 FQNEAQ. This CDR3 is 16 amino acids long. The CDR3 region is CASSLGTGLADNEQFF. For the CDR3, the DNA is TGTGCCAGCAGCTTAGGGACGGGACTAGCGGACAATGAGCAGTTCTTC.